The T cell receptor (beta chain) described here comes from a study of T-cell reconstitution after alpha-beta-depleted transplantation in children. A TCRbeta library incorporating unique molecular identifiers was prepared. TCRdb ran MiXCR on the PCR reads and lists one entry per CDR3 protein. The sample includes around 370,000 distinct CDR3 sequences, 15% to 20% of them seen just once. Findings and limits, study-wide: Several hundred rapidly expanded clones from non-depleted graft cells reportedly supplied alpha-beta T cells about two months post-transplant.

Remarks on this clonotype: Its specificity is unknown.

This clonotype originated in a male patient aged 2 to 10 who had a stem cell transplant for acute lymphoblastic leukemia, so the T cells may come from the graft donor. The sequenced sample was PBMCs, mostly from graft donor cells, obtained 360 days after TCRalphabeta/CD19-depleted stem cell transplant.

The CDR3 reads CASSRDRGSKDTQYF. The DNA of the CDR3 is TGTGCCAGCAGCCGTGACAGGGGGAGTAAAGATACGCAGTATTTT. The chain joins TRBV4-2 to TRBJ2-3; 9 positions agree with TRBD1. CDR3 length equals 15 residues. Germline V CDR1 and CDR2: LGHNA, YNFKEQ. With V trimmed by 4 bases and J by 5 bases, 7 bases remained unmatched.